This passage covers 32 T cell receptor beta chains from one sample sequenced in a study of blood T cell repertoires in COVID-19. Here immunoSEQ multiplex PCR was the method, and the copy in TCRdb shows in-frame clones only, minus some. Of approximately 190,000 clones in the sample, around 86% are singletons; the top ten hold over 4.5%. The sequencing input was peripheral blood. Receptors were obtained from an elderly man with acute or convalescent COVID-19.

V gene TRBV28 combines with J gene TRBJ2-5; D is possibly TRBD2 (5 bases). Germline loops: CDR1 MDHEN, CDR2 SYDVKM. The CDR3 loop spans 16 amino acids. V was pared by 6 bases and J by 0 bases, with 17 bases between. The CDR3 reads CASSSLLGRNQETQYF. In nucleotides, the CDR3 is TGTGCCAGCAGCTCCCTGCTGGGGAGAAACCAAGAGACCCAGTACTTC. The full variable domain, its missing parts supplied by reference TRBV28 and TRBJ2-5, is DVKVTQSSRYLVKRTGEKVFLECVQDMDHENMFWYRQDPGLGLRLIYFSYDVKMKEKGDIPEGYSVSREKKERFSLILESASTNQTSMYLCASSSLLGRNQETQYFGPGTRLLVL.

The CDR3, as DNA: TGTGCCAGTACCGACAGGGGGTATCAGCCCCAGCATTTT. Protein: CASTDRGYQPQHF. This chain links TRBV19 with TRBJ1-5; 9 positions agree with TRBD1. This CDR3 region has 13 residues. Germline V gives CDR1 LNHDA, CDR2 SQIVND (reference sequence). The junction had 3 bases not matched to a gene; V was cut back by 7 bases and J by 5 bases.

The chain uses TRBV28 and TRBJ2-3; D is unclear. The CDR3 extends over 15 amino acids. Trimming cost V 10 bases and J 8 bases, with 25 bases left between them. Germline lookup yields CDR1 MDHEN and CDR2 SYDVKM. CDR3 nucleotide sequence: TGTGCCACCTCGGCTACCCTGGCAGCCGGCGGTACGCAGTATTTT. Encoded protein: CATSATLAAGGTQYF.

With regard to this clone: The junction shows a germline mismatch at one end, possibly a read error. The chain is built from TRBV19 and TRBJ2-1; D not resolved. Germline values: CDR1 LNHDA, CDR2 SQIVND (reference sequence). The CDR3 is 12 amino acids. CDR3 DNA: TGTGCAAGTATACATAACTACAATGAGCAGTTCTTC. Protein: CASIHNYNEQFF.

This clone was detected only a few times. The chain joins TRBV18 to TRBJ1-5; D gene uncertain. The CDR3 has 15 residues. V lost 2 bases and J 1 base, leaving 9 bases between the germline ends. Germline values: CDR1 KGHSH, CDR2 LQKENI. CDR3 loop: CASSPARWSNQPQHF. The CDR3 coding sequence is TGTGCCAGCTCACCAGCGAGATGGAGCAATCAGCCCCAGCATTTT.

The V and J genes are TRBV6-5 and TRBJ2-2, with a tentative D call TRBD2 (5 bases). Germline assignment: CDR1 MNHEY and CDR2 SVGAGI. V lost 7 bases, J lost 7 bases, and 13 bases lay in between. CDR3 size: 13 residues. The CDR3 bases are TGTGCCAGCACTAACGTCGGGAACGGGGAGCTGTTTTTT. Translation: CASTNVGNGELFF.

On this clone: A junction end diverges from the germline sequence, so it may reflect a read error. This chain joins TRBV5-6 and TRBJ2-1; tentative D call: TRBD1 (6 bases). This CDR3 is built from 11 residues. Germline V CDR1 and CDR2: SGHDT, YYEEEE. CDR3 residues: CASSLLGTPLF. CDR3 sequence (DNA): TGTGCCAGCAGCTTGTTGGGGACACCGCTCTTC. The full variable domain, its missing parts supplied by reference TRBV5-6 and TRBJ2-1, is DAGVTQSPTHLIKTRGQQVTLRCSPKSGHDTVSWYQQALGQGPQFIFQYYEEEERQRGNFPDRFSGHQFPNYSSELNVNALLLGDSALYLCASSLLGTPLFGPGTRLTVL.

The gene calls are TRBV11-2 and TRBJ2-1; 12 bases map to TRBD2. In germline, CDR1 is SGHAT, CDR2 FQNNGV. V was pared by 1 base and J by 8 bases, with 6 bases of the junction left unmatched. The CDR3 is 16 amino acids. The CDR3 sequence: CASSLGLAGGLYEQFF. CDR3 in DNA: TGTGCCAGCAGCTTAGGGCTAGCGGGAGGGCTCTATGAGCAGTTCTTC.

The genes are TRBV28 and TRBJ2-7; 12 nucleotides line up with TRBD2. V lost 3 bases, J lost 2 bases, and 20 bases stayed unmatched. Per germline, CDR1 MDHEN and CDR2 SYDVKM. This CDR3 contains 21 residues. CDR3 DNA sequence: TGTGCCAGCAGTTTCATGTCCCGTCTAGCGGGAGGGCCCGTTAGTACCTACGAGCAGTACTTC. Encoded protein: CASSFMSRLAGGPVSTYEQYF.

In this sample, this clone turned up a few times. The chain joins TRBV29-1 to TRBJ2-2; 9 bases map to TRBD1. V gave up 5 bases and J gave up 3 bases; unmatched junction bases: 4. The germline CDR1 and CDR2 sequences are SQVTM and ANQGSEA. This CDR3 spans 14 amino acids. The CDR3 loop reads CSVSRTGDTGELFF. The CDR3 DNA follows: TGCAGCGTTTCCCGGACAGGGGACACCGGGGAGCTGTTTTTT.

The chain uses TRBV5-8 and TRBJ2-1; the D gene is possibly TRBD2 (6 bases). Trimming cost V 2 bases and J 5 bases, with 20 bases left between them. Germline V gene lookup returns CDR1 SGHTS and CDR2 YDEGEE. The CDR3 length is 17 residues. Written as DNA, the CDR3 is TGTGCCAGCAGCTTTTTATTCGTGAATGGAGGGCACAATGAGCAGTTCTTC. It translates to CASSFLFVNGGHNEQFF.

The chain joins TRBV29-1 to TRBJ1-4, with TRBD1 matching over 8 bases. The V segment lost 3 bases and the J segment 8 bases; nucleotides outside the gene matches: 5. CDR1 and CDR2 (germline): SQVTM, ANQGSEA. CDR3 length: 13 amino acids. DNA for the CDR3: TGCAGCGTTGACTTAGGACAGGGAGAAAAACTGTTTTTT. Translation: CSVDLGQGEKLFF.

CDR3 bases: TGTGCCAGCAGCCAACGGGACAGGCGTAACTATGGCTACACCTTC. Protein: CASSQRDRRNYGYTF. V is TRBV3-1 (or the pseudogene TRBV3-2) and J is TRBJ1-2; 8 nucleotides line up with TRBD1. CDR1 and CDR2 (germline): LGHDT, YNNKEL (reference sequence). The CDR3 runs to 15 residues. Trimming at V came to 2 bases and at J to 1 base, leaving 3 bases not matched to a gene.

This chain joins TRBV28 and TRBJ2-1; perhaps TRBD1 as D (5 bases). V was clipped by 2 bases and J by 0 bases, with 14 bases between them. Germline loops: CDR1 MDHEN, CDR2 SYDVKM. This CDR3 region has 17 residues. As DNA, the CDR3 is TGTGCCAGCAGTTTAAGGGGCAGGAGAAGCTCCTACAATGAGCAGTTCTTC. It yields the protein CASSLRGRRSSYNEQFF.

The chain links TRBV11-2 to TRBJ2-2; 7 bases map to TRBD1. Looked up from germline, CDR1 is SGHAT and CDR2 is FQNNGV. The V gene end was trimmed by 8 bases and the J gene end by 0 bases; junction bases not matched to a gene: 3. The CDR3 totals 14 residues. DNA of the CDR3: TGTGCCAGCCTGACAGGGACGAACACCGGGGAGCTGTTTTTT. It specifies CASLTGTNTGELFF.

This clone was counted between two and nine times. The chain has TRBV7-9 and TRBJ2-6; D is possibly TRBD1 (5 bases). CDR1 SEHNR and CDR2 FQNEAQ come from the germline V gene (reference sequence). V dropped 3 bases and J dropped 4 bases, with 16 bases sitting between them. There are 17 residues in the CDR3. The CDR3 bases are TGTGCCAGCAGCTTGGGGCAGGGTTCGTGGGGGGCCAACGTCCTGACTTTC. It translates to CASSLGQGSWGANVLTF.

The chain employs TRBV3-1 (or the pseudogene TRBV3-2) and TRBJ1-2, with D possibly matching TRBD1 (5 bases). Trimming removed 0 bases from V and 8 bases from J, with 13 bases in between. Germline lookup yields CDR1 LGHDT and CDR2 YNNKEL (reference sequence). The CDR3 runs 14 residues. The CDR3: CASSQDGGRIGYTF. DNA for the CDR3: TGTGCCAGCAGCCAAGACGGGGGGAGAATAGGCTACACCTTC.

The genes are TRBV4-2 and TRBJ1-5, with D hard to call. With 1 base removed from V and 8 bases from J, the gap between germline ends came to 9 bases. This CDR3 is 13 amino acids long. CDR1 is LGHNA, CDR2 YNFKEQ, per germline. CDR3 residues: CASSQASEEPQHF. CDR3 nucleotides: TGTGCCAGCAGCCAAGCCAGTGAGGAGCCCCAGCATTTT.

The V and J genes are TRBV30 and TRBJ1-6; maybe TRBD1 (5 bases). Deletions cut 2 bases from V and 7 bases from J, with 18 bases between. Germline CDR1 is GTSNPN and CDR2 is SVGIG (reference sequence). CDR3 size: 16 residues. DNA of the CDR3: TGTGCCTGGAGTAAACCGCAGGGCGGCCTGAATTCACCCCTCCACTTT. Its protein is CAWSKPQGGLNSPLHF.

The chain combines TRBV18 with TRBJ2-1; D is perhaps TRBD1 (5 bases). V gave up 2 bases and J gave up 6 bases, with 20 bases separating them. This CDR3 has 17 residues. Germline CDR1 KGHSH, CDR2 LQKENI. CDR3 in DNA: TGTGCCAGCTCACCATCTGCTAATAGGGGCAGGTTCAATGAGCAGTTCTTC. Translating gives CASSPSANRGRFNEQFF.

V usage is TRBV28 and J usage is TRBJ1-1; 7 bases line up with TRBD1. J gave up 1 base and V 3 bases, and 5 bases lay outside the gene matches. Germline values: CDR1 MDHEN, CDR2 SYDVKM. This CDR3 comprises 15 residues. CDR3 nucleotide sequence: TGTGCCAGCAGTTTCCTACAGGGGTGGAACACTGAAGCTTTCTTT. Residues: CASSFLQGWNTEAFF.

This chain connects TRBV5-4 to TRBJ2-2, with D possibly matching TRBD2 (5 bases). The germline CDR1 and CDR2 sequences are SGHNT and YYREEE (reference sequence). This CDR3 has 15 amino acids. Trimming stripped 0 bases from V and 7 bases from J, with 13 bases between. CDR3 region: CASSLGASWGGELFF. CDR3 bases: TGTGCCAGCAGCTTGGGTGCTAGCTGGGGCGGGGAGCTGTTTTTT.

V usage is TRBV4-3 and J usage is TRBJ1-2; TRBD1 aligns across 9 bases. The CDR3 length is 17 residues. The junction had 10 bases not matched to a gene; V was cut back by 0 bases and J by 5 bases. Germline CDR1 and CDR2: LGHNA and YSLEER. CDR3 DNA: TGCGCCAGCAGCCAAGATTTCTCTGGGACAGGGTTATATGGCTACACCTTC. Translating it yields CASSQDFSGTGLYGYTF.

This clone appeared once. The chain is built from TRBV5-4 and TRBJ2-2; maybe TRBD2 (7 bases). V lost 0 bases and J 4 bases, leaving 10 bases between the germline ends. The CDR3 covers 15 residues. Germline V CDR1 and CDR2: SGHNT, YYREEE (reference sequence). The CDR3 coding sequence is TGTGCCAGCAGCTTGGAGGGGGGGTCCACCGGGGAGCTGTTTTTT. This gives the protein CASSLEGGSTGELFF.

The chain uses TRBV6-2 or TRBV6-3 and TRBJ1-2, with D tentatively TRBD1 (6 bases). The germline V gene has CDR1 MNHEY and CDR2 SVGEGT. The CDR3 runs to 16 residues. With 4 bases removed from V and 0 bases from J, the gap between germline ends came to 15 bases. The chain's CDR3 is CASSSATGQSNYGYTF. The CDR3, as DNA: TGTGCCAGCAGTTCCGCCACTGGACAGTCTAACTATGGCTACACCTTC.

V gene TRBV14 combines with J gene TRBJ1-2; D gene unclear. The CDR3 length is 13 residues. The ends were cut back, 1 base at V and 4 bases at J, with 7 bases in the middle. The germline V gene encodes CDR1 SGHDN and CDR2 FVKESK. CDR3 nucleotides: TGTGCCAGCAGCCAAGGGAGGTTCTATGGCTACACCTTC. This sequence encodes CASSQGRFYGYTF.

This clone has more than one count but fewer than ten. The chain's CDR3 is CASSLGLVSYNEQFF. The CDR3, as DNA: TGCGCCAGCAGCTTGGGGCTAGTCTCCTACAATGAGCAGTTCTTC. The rearrangement joins TRBV5-1 to TRBJ2-1, with D unresolved. Trimming pared 0 bases from V and 0 bases from J, leaving 7 bases between. CDR1 and CDR2 (germline): SGHRS, YFSETQ. CDR3 length equals 15 residues. The full variable domain, in which reference TRBV5-1 and TRBJ2-1 provide the parts outside the CDR3, is KAGVTQTPRYLIKTRGQQVTLSCSPISGHRSVSWYQQTPGQGLQFLFEYFSETQRNKGNFPGRFSGRQFSNSRSEMNVSTLELGDSALYLCASSLGLVSYNEQFFGPGTRLTVL.

The V gene is TRBV10-3, the J gene TRBJ1-1; D is possibly TRBD1 (5 bases). Trimming stripped 7 bases from V and 8 bases from J, with 14 bases between. This CDR3 spans 12 amino acids. Per germline, CDR1 ENHRY and CDR2 SYGVKD. CDR3 nucleotides: TGTGCCATCAAAAACAGGATGGAGGAAGCTTTCTTT. Encoded protein: CAIKNRMEEAFF.

The rearrangement uses TRBV5-1 and TRBJ2-3; D uncertain. The CDR3 sequence is 14 residues long. With 0 bases removed from V and 0 bases from J, the gap between germline ends came to 5 bases. The germline V gene has CDR1 SGHRS and CDR2 YFSETQ. CDR3 in DNA: TGCGCCAGCAGCTTGGGGGCGAGCACAGATACGCAGTATTTT. Protein product: CASSLGASTDTQYF.

The rearrangement uses TRBV5-6 and TRBJ2-5; the D gene is possibly TRBD2 (6 bases). The CDR3 is made up of 13 amino acids. Germline loops: CDR1 SGHDT, CDR2 YYEEEE. The ends were cut back, 3 bases at V and 2 bases at J, with 8 bases in the middle. Here the CDR3 DNA reads TGTGCCAGCAGCTCACGGGGGCAAGAGACCCAGTACTTC. This translates into CASSSRGQETQYF.

V is TRBV5-4 and J is TRBJ2-2, with 10 bases matching TRBD2. Germline V gene lookup returns CDR1 SGHNT and CDR2 YYREEE (reference sequence). The junction had 11 bases not matched to a gene; V was cut back by 4 bases and J by 5 bases. The CDR3 loop spans 17 amino acids. CDR3: CASSVGGLAGETGELFF. CDR3 coding DNA: TGTGCCAGCAGCGTGGGGGGGCTAGCGGGAGAAACCGGGGAGCTGTTTTTT.

The chain carries TRBV28 and TRBJ2-5, with TRBD1 matching over 8 bases. Germline CDR1 MDHEN, CDR2 SYDVKM. The V gene end was trimmed by 6 bases and the J gene end by 5 bases; junction bases not matched to a gene: 5. The CDR3 consists of 13 residues. CDR3 sequence (DNA): TGTGCCAGCAGGACAGGGGCAGTGGAGACCCAGTACTTC. The encoded protein is CASRTGAVETQYF.